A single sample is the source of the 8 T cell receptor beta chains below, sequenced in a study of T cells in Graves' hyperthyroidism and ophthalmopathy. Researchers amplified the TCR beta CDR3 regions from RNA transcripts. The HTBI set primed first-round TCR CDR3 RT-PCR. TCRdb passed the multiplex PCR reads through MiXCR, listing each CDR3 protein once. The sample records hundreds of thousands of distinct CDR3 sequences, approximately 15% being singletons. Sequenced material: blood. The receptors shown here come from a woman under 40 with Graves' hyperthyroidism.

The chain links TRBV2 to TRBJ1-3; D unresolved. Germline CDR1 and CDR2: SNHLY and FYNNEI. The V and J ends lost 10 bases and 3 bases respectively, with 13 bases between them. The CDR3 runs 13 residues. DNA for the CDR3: TGTGCCACCGGGTACGGGGTTGGAAACACCATATATTTT. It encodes CATGYGVGNTIYF.

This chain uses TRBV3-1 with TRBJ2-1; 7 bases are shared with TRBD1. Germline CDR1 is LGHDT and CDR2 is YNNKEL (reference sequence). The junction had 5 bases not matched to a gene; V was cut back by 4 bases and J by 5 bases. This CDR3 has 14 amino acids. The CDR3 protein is CASSPRQGNNEQFF. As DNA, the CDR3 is TGTGCCAGCAGCCCTCGACAGGGAAACAATGAGCAGTTCTTC.

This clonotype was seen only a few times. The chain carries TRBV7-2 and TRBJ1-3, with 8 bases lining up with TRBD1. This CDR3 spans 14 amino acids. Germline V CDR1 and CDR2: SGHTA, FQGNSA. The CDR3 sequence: CAATKTGGGNTIYF. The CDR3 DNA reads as TGTGCGGCAACCAAAACAGGGGGAGGAAACACCATATATTTT.

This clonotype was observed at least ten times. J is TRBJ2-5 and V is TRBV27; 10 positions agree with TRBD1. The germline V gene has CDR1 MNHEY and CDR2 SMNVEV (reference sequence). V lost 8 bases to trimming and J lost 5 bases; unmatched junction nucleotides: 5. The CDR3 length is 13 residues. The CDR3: CASSDRGLETQYF. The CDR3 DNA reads TGTGCCAGCTCAGACAGGGGGCTGGAGACCCAGTACTTC.

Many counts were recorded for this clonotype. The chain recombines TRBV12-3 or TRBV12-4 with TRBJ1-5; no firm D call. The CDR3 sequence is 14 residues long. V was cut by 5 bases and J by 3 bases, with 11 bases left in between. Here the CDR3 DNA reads TGTGCCAGCAGTCCTGGAGCTAACAATCAGCCCCAGCATTTT. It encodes CASSPGANNQPQHF.

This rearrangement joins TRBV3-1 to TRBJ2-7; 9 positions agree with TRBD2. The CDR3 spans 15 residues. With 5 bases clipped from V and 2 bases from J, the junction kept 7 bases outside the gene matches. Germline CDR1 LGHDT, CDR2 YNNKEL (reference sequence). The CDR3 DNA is TGTGCCAGCAGCGGAGGACTAGCGATTACCTACGAGCAGTACTTC. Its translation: CASSGGLAITYEQYF.

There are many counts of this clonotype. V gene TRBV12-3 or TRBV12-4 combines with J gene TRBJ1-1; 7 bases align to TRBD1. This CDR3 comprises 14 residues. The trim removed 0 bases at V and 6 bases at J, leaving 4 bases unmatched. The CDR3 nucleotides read TGTGCCAGCAGTTTAGCGACAGGGTCCTCTGAAGCTTTCTTT. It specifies CASSLATGSSEAFF.

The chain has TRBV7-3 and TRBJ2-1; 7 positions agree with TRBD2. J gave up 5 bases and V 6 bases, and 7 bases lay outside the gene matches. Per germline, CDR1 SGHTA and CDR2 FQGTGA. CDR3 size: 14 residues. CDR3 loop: CASRSTSADNEQFF. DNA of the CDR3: TGTGCCAGCAGGTCTACTAGCGCAGACAATGAGCAGTTCTTC.